One sample yielded the 9 T cell receptor beta chains listed below, sequenced in a study of metastatic and nonmetastatic thyroid tumors. TCRdb re-called the PCR reads through MiXCR. Of about 25,000 clones in the sample, 10% to 15% were seen once. Not a single patient had been given any form of treatment at any point before undergoing thyroid surgery. Sequencing was performed on blood. The source of these receptors is a female donor with papillary thyroid cancer or a benign thyroid nodule (not recorded which). Some clones in this sample may be carry-over from other donors' samples.

This clone was observed at least ten times. The V and J genes are TRBV5-1 and TRBJ1-1; no definite D call. Trimming pared 0 bases from V and 5 bases from J, leaving 11 bases between. From germline, CDR1 is SGHRS and CDR2 YFSETQ. The CDR3 contains 14 residues. The CDR3 DNA follows: TGCGCCAGCAGCTTGGCCGGGTCTGGGACTGAAGCTTTCTTT. This gives the protein CASSLAGSGTEAFF.

This clone was counted ten times or more. The chain recombines TRBV2 with TRBJ1-5; D is ambiguous. From germline, CDR1 is SNHLY and CDR2 FYNNEI. This CDR3 spans 13 amino acids. Trimming removed 6 bases at V and 0 bases at J, with 6 bases between. The CDR3 DNA sequence: TGTGCCAGCAGCCCGTATAGCAATCAGCCCCAGCATTTT. Translated, it gives CASSPYSNQPQHF. The whole variable domain, filled in from reference TRBV2 and TRBJ1-5, reads EPEVTQTPSHQVTQMGQEVILRCVPISNHLYFYWYRQILGQKVEFLVSFYNNEISEKSEIFDDQFSVERPDGSNFTLKIRSTKLEDSAMYFCASSPYSNQPQHFGDGTRLSIL.

This clone was recorded at least ten times. The chain couples TRBV5-6 to TRBJ2-7, with D possibly being TRBD1 (6 bases). The V gene lost 6 bases and the J gene lost 2 bases, with 12 bases spanning the gap. CDR3 length: 13 residues. CDR1 is SGHDT, CDR2 YYEEEE, per germline. Here the CDR3 reads CASTWTDTYEQYF. The CDR3 DNA reads as TGTGCCAGCACCTGGACAGATACCTACGAGCAGTACTTC.

About this clone: At one end the junction does not follow the germline gene, possibly because of a read error. J is TRBJ1-5 and V is TRBV6-2 or TRBV6-3; tentative D call: TRBD1 (6 bases). CDR1 is MNHEY and CDR2 is SVGEGT in the germline V gene. The CDR3 loop spans 16 amino acids. Here the CDR3 DNA reads TGTGCCAGCAGTTACAACAGGGAGGCGGGCAATCAGCCCCAGCTCTTT. Translated: CASSYNREAGNQPQLF.

This clone was counted at least ten times. The V gene is TRBV11-1, the J gene TRBJ2-7; TRBD1 matches 7 bases. Germline V gives CDR1 SGHAT, CDR2 FQDESV (reference sequence). V lost 5 bases to trimming and J lost 0 bases; unmatched junction nucleotides: 10. The CDR3 contains 16 residues. The CDR3 region is CASSPWTGLNSYEQYF. The CDR3 region has the DNA TGTGCCAGCAGCCCCTGGACAGGATTAAACTCCTACGAGCAGTACTTC.

This clone was counted at least ten times. The J gene is TRBJ1-1, the V gene TRBV19; no clear D gene. Germline V lookup: CDR1 LNHDA, CDR2 SQIVND (reference sequence). V lost 2 bases to trimming and J lost 4 bases, with 8 bases between them. The CDR3 spans 13 residues. For the CDR3, the DNA is TGTGCCAGTAGTATATGGGCCGGCACTGAAGCTTTCTTT. This gives the protein CASSIWAGTEAFF.

With respect to this clone: The sample carries other DNA sequences with the same CDR3. V and J are TRBV7-9 and TRBJ2-5, with D unresolved. Germline V lookup: CDR1 SEHNR, CDR2 FQNEAQ (reference sequence). The CDR3 contains 14 residues. V was clipped by 5 bases and J by 5 bases, with 15 bases between them. Here the CDR3 DNA reads TGTGCCAGCAGCGCTCCAACAAGACGGGAGACCCAGTACTTC. Translation gives CASSAPTRRETQYF.

At least ten counts were recorded for this clone. V is TRBV11-3 and J is TRBJ1-1; D is perhaps TRBD1 (6 bases). The V end lost 4 bases, the J end lost 4 bases, and 10 bases lay between the germline ends. Germline CDR1 and CDR2: SGHNT and YENEEA. The CDR3 contains 13 residues. CDR3: CASSYRDSTEAFF. The DNA for the CDR3 is TGTGCCAGCAGCTACAGGGATAGCACTGAAGCTTTCTTT.

This clone has a count of ten or more. The rearrangement uses TRBV29-1 and TRBJ2-7; the match to TRBD2 covers 11 bases. V dropped 1 base and J dropped 5; count of bases not matched to a gene: 7. The CDR3 is 15 amino acids. CDR1 SQVTM and CDR2 ANQGSEA come from the germline V gene. The CDR3: CSVEARGGLADEQYF. CDR3 DNA sequence: TGCAGCGTTGAAGCGCGAGGGGGACTAGCGGACGAGCAGTACTTC.